This is a list of T cell receptor beta chains from one sample in a study of cytomegalovirus exposure and HLA in healthy donors. This table comes from immunoSEQ multiplex PCR, and its TCRdb copy is limited to in-frame clones, with some not included. Here the sample spans around 110,000 clones, 9% to 10% being singletons. Sequencing input: PBMCs. Every receptor here comes from a young man in good health and CMV-seronegative. Both conserved end residues are part of each CDR3. A D gene is named only where the DNA matches it firmly. A row's size may be missing; if present it is once, few, many or a size class.

D	V	size	J	CDR3	DNA
-	TRBV27	few	TRBJ2-1	CASSLRGIYNEQFF	TGTGCCAGCAGTTTGAGGGGGATCTACAATGAGCAGTTCTTC
TRBD2	TRBV30	-	TRBJ2-3	CAWSPTSGGDTQYF	TGTGCCTGGAGTCCGACTAGCGGGGGAGATACGCAGTATTTT
-	TRBV11-3	few	TRBJ2-3	CASTWTSTDTQYF	TGTGCCAGCACCTGGACTAGCACAGATACGCAGTATTTT
TRBD2	TRBV7-8	few	TRBJ2-2	CASSWGGTSGVTGELFF	TGTGCCAGCAGCTGGGGGGGGACTAGCGGGGTCACCGGGGAGCTGTTTTTT
-	TRBV9	-	TRBJ2-2	CASSVNRDNPNTGELFF	TGTGCCAGCAGCGTAAACCGGGACAACCCAAACACCGGGGAGCTGTTTTTT
-	TRBV18	-	TRBJ2-5	CASSPEAETQYF	TGTGCCAGCTCACCTGAGGCGGAGACCCAGTACTTC
-	TRBV7-9	few	TRBJ2-5	CASSLGGQETQYF	TGTGCCAGCAGCTTGGGGGGCCAAGAGACCCAGTACTTC
-	TRBV7-9	-	TRBJ1-2	CASSPPTSGNYGYTF	TGTGCCAGCAGCCCACCTACTTCGGGTAACTATGGCTACACCTTC
-	TRBV7-6	-	TRBJ2-1	CASSLALGPTEQFF	TGTGCCAGCAGCTTAGCCTTGGGGCCGACAGAGCAGTTCTTC
-	TRBV19	few	TRBJ1-2	CATKQIPYGYTF	TGTGCCACCAAACAGATCCCCTATGGCTACACCTTC
-	TRBV5-1	few	TRBJ2-1	CASSSGRAHNEQFF	TGCGCCAGCAGCTCGGGCAGGGCCCACAATGAGCAGTTCTTC
-	TRBV6-5	few	TRBJ2-7	CASSYSNAGREQYF	TGTGCCAGCAGTTATTCTAATGCAGGGAGGGAGCAGTACTTC
TRBD2	TRBV10-2	few	TRBJ2-1	CASSGWSGRPSYNEQFF	TGCGCCAGCAGTGGGTGGAGCGGGAGGCCTTCCTACAATGAGCAGTTCTTC
TRBD2	TRBV9	few	TRBJ2-1	CASSVGGGKGAPEQFF	TGTGCCAGCAGCGTAGGGGGGGGGAAAGGGGCCCCTGAGCAGTTCTTC
-	TRBV28	-	TRBJ2-5	CASSLGGSLQETQYF	TGTGCCAGCAGTTTAGGGGGCAGTCTCCAAGAGACCCAGTACTTC
-	TRBV29-1	few	TRBJ1-1	CSVLDTEAFF	TGCAGCGTCCTCGACACTGAAGCTTTCTTT
-	TRBV6-4	-	TRBJ2-1	CASSDETHSYNEQFF	TGTGCCAGCAGTGACGAGACACACTCTTACAATGAGCAGTTCTTC
-	TRBV11-3	few	TRBJ2-5	CASSLGFGTTQETQYF	TGTGCCAGCAGCTTGGGATTCGGGACAACCCAAGAGACCCAGTACTTC
-	TRBV18	-	TRBJ2-6	CASSSGGFSGANVLTF	TGTGCCAGCTCATCCGGGGGATTCTCTGGGGCCAACGTCCTGACTTTC
-	TRBV7-9	-	TRBJ1-1	CASSLGQAVQDTEAFF	TGTGCCAGCAGCTTAGGCCAGGCTGTGCAGGACACTGAAGCTTTCTTT
-	TRBV10-1	few	TRBJ2-1	CASSESRAGGVNEQFF	TGCGCCAGCAGTGAGTCTAGGGCTGGAGGTGTCAATGAGCAGTTCTTC
TRBD1	TRBV27	-	TRBJ2-7	CASSTGQTEPAKSYEQYF	TGTGCCAGCAGTACGGGACAGACCGAGCCGGCAAAATCCTACGAGCAGTACTTC
-	TRBV7-6	-	TRBJ2-7	CASSPRGGPRSDEQYF	TGTGCCAGCAGCCCGAGGGGGGGCCCCCGGTCCGACGAGCAGTACTTC
-	TRBV28	-	TRBJ2-2	CASVYAGTLHSGELFF	TGTGCCAGCGTCTACGCCGGGACTCTCCATAGCGGGGAGCTGTTTTTT
-	TRBV23-1	few	TRBJ2-7	CASSRTSPYEQYF	TGCGCCAGCAGTCGGACAAGCCCCTACGAGCAGTACTTC
-	TRBV5-6	-	TRBJ1-4	CASSLSQVNEKLFF	TGTGCCAGCAGCTTATCCCAGGTTAATGAAAAACTGTTTTTT
TRBD1	TRBV9	-	TRBJ2-5	CASSVAPDREETQYF	TGTGCCAGCAGCGTAGCCCCGGACAGGGAAGAGACCCAGTACTTC
-	TRBV19	once	TRBJ2-3	CASSVNMGRDTQYF	TGTGCCAGTAGCGTTAATATGGGGAGAGATACGCAGTATTTT
-	TRBV2	-	TRBJ1-1	CASSKNQGVGNTEAFF	TGTGCCAGCAGCAAAAACCAGGGTGTGGGGAACACTGAGGCTTTCTTT
-	TRBV5-1	-	TRBJ1-4	CASRAISTNEKLFF	TGCGCCAGCAGAGCCATCTCGACTAATGAAAAACTGTTTTTT
TRBD1	TRBV7-2	few	TRBJ1-1	CASSSQGARTEAFF	TGTGCCAGCAGCTCCCAGGGGGCACGGACTGAAGCTTTCTTT
TRBD1	TRBV27	-	TRBJ1-4	CASRQGQGSREKLFF	TGTGCCAGCAGACAAGGACAGGGGTCACGGGAAAAACTGTTTTTT
-	TRBV7-9	-	TRBJ1-1	CASSFGRDTEAFF	TGTGCCAGCAGCTTCGGCAGGGACACTGAAGCTTTCTTT
TRBD2	TRBV5-1	-	TRBJ2-3	CASRQASGSTDTQYF	TGCGCCAGCAGACAGGCTAGCGGGAGCACAGATACGCAGTATTTT
TRBD1	TRBV29-1	-	TRBJ1-2	CSADREDYGYTF	TGCAGCGCTGACAGGGAAGACTATGGCTACACCTTC
-	TRBV10-1	-	TRBJ2-5	CASSRDWGETQYF	TGCGCCAGCAGCAGGGACTGGGGGGAGACCCAGTACTTC
-	TRBV28	few	TRBJ1-4	CASSFQTAGDEKLFF	TGTGCCAGCAGTTTCCAGACAGCGGGAGATGAAAAACTGTTTTTT
-	TRBV29-1	few	TRBJ1-1	CSVEGWTVMNTEAFF	TGCAGCGTTGAAGGTTGGACAGTAATGAACACTGAAGCTTTCTTT
TRBD2	TRBV7-9	few	TRBJ2-7	CASSPGLAGYEQYF	TGTGCCAGCAGCCCTGGACTAGCGGGGTACGAGCAGTACTTC
TRBD1	TRBV19	few	TRBJ1-4	CASSNRGRMDEKLFF	TGTGCCAGTAGTAACAGGGGGCGCATGGATGAAAAACTGTTTTTT
-	TRBV10-2	-	TRBJ2-1	CASSESGLRSSYNEQFF	TGCGCCAGCAGTGAGTCGGGTTTGCGGAGCTCCTACAATGAGCAGTTCTTC
-	TRBV19	-	TRBJ2-3	CASTDPGGGYGVADTQYF	TGTGCCAGTACCGATCCCGGTGGGGGGTACGGGGTAGCAGATACGCAGTATTTT
-	TRBV28	few	TRBJ2-5	CASRYGRREQYF	TGTGCCAGCAGGTACGGCAGGAGGGAGCAGTACTTC
TRBD1	TRBV5-1	-	TRBJ1-2	CASSYRDRVGYTF	TGCGCCAGCAGCTACCGGGACAGGGTTGGCTACACCTTC
-	TRBV6-1	few	TRBJ1-5	CASQQGGNQPQHF	TGTGCCAGTCAACAAGGGGGCAATCAGCCCCAGCATTTT
TRBD2	TRBV2	-	TRBJ2-3	CASRGGAGIDTQYF	TGTGCCAGCAGGGGCGGAGCGGGAATAGATACGCAGTATTTT
-	TRBV19	-	TRBJ2-7	CASSWATGSYEQYF	TGTGCCAGTAGTTGGGCCACGGGATCCTACGAGCAGTACTTC
TRBD1	TRBV7-9	-	TRBJ2-7	CASSNRGAYEQYF	TGTGCCAGCAGCAACAGGGGCGCCTACGAGCAGTACTTC
TRBD1	TRBV5-8	-	TRBJ1-1	CASLRGDGGLTEAFF	TGTGCCAGCCTCAGGGGGGACGGCGGTCTAACTGAAGCTTTCTTT